Below, 16 T cell receptor beta chains from the same sample are listed, as sequenced in a study of T cells in Graves' hyperthyroidism and ophthalmopathy. The CDR3 regions of TCR beta were amplified from RNA transcripts. HTBI primers were used for first-round RT-PCR of the TCR CDR3. Each CDR3 protein is one row after TCRdb ran MiXCR on the multiplex PCR reads. Among hundreds of thousands of distinct CDR3 sequences listed, just under 20% were seen once. Sequencing used blood. The receptors were gathered from a man aged 35 to 55 with Graves' ophthalmopathy.

This clonotype showed up just a few times. A much larger clone lies a single base off, so this may be a read error. The chain carries TRBV11-2 and TRBJ2-5, with D perhaps TRBD1 or TRBD2 (5 bases each). Per germline, CDR1 SGHAT and CDR2 FQNNGV. The CDR3 has 14 residues. This CDR3 reads CASSPRDGQDTQYF. In DNA form, the CDR3 reads TGTGCCAGCAGCCCCCGGGACGGGCAAGACACCCAGTACTTC.

This clonotype appeared a few times. The chain has TRBV12-3 or TRBV12-4 and TRBJ1-1; D gene uncertain. Between the trimmed V and J ends, which lost 3 bases and 1 base, there was a span of 6 bases. This CDR3 has 13 residues. DNA for the CDR3: TGTGCCAGCAGTTTGAAGGCGAACACTGAAGCTTTCTTT. Its translation: CASSLKANTEAFF.

This clonotype was picked up a small number of times. The genes are TRBV30 and TRBJ2-2; weak D call: TRBD2 (6 bases). This CDR3 has 14 residues. Between the trimmed V and J ends, which lost 0 bases and 7 bases, there was a span of 12 bases. Germline loops: CDR1 GTSNPN, CDR2 SVGIG (reference sequence). CDR3 protein: CAWSVLTGVGELFF. The CDR3 DNA sequence: TGTGCCTGGAGTGTATTAACGGGAGTCGGGGAGCTGTTTTTT. Together with reference TRBV30 and TRBJ2-2, the CDR3 gives the full variable domain: SQTIHQWPATLVQPVGSPLSLECTVEGTSNPNLYWYRQAAGRGLQLLFYSVGIGQISSEVPQNLSASRPQDRQFILSSKKLLLSDSGFYLCAWSVLTGVGELFFGEGSRLTVL.

This clonotype appeared many times. The V call is TRBV6-1, the J call TRBJ2-1, with TRBD2 matching over 7 bases. Trimming cost V 3 bases and J 0 bases; bases outside gene matches: 17. Germline CDR1 MNHNS, CDR2 SASEGT. The CDR3 spans 20 residues. CDR3 sequence: CASSDNPAPGGLSSYNEQFF. As DNA, the CDR3 is TGTGCCAGCAGTGATAACCCTGCCCCGGGAGGCCTGAGCTCCTACAATGAGCAGTTCTTC.

This clonotype has at least ten counts. The gene calls are TRBV2 and TRBJ2-3; 8 positions match TRBD2. The CDR3 is 14 residues long. V dropped 6 bases and J dropped 6; count of bases not matched to a gene: 8. Germline CDR1 and CDR2: SNHLY and FYNNEI. CDR3 bases: TGTGCCAGCAGCCAGCGGGAGTTGGGGGATACGCAGTATTTT. It is translated as CASSQRELGDTQYF. Complete variable domain (other parts from reference TRBV2 and TRBJ2-3): EPEVTQTPSHQVTQMGQEVILRCVPISNHLYFYWYRQILGQKVEFLVSFYNNEISEKSEIFDDQFSVERPDGSNFTLKIRSTKLEDSAMYFCASSQRELGDTQYFGPGTRLTVL.

This clonotype has ten or more counts. The chain links TRBV20-1 to TRBJ1-2, with D perhaps matching TRBD1 (5 bases). Germline CDR1 reads DFQATT; CDR2 reads SNEGSKA (reference sequence). Deletions cut 6 bases from V and 4 bases from J, with 12 bases between. The CDR3 totals 12 residues. For the CDR3, the DNA is TGCAGTGCAAAGCAGGGAGCCTATGGCTACACCTTC. This gives the protein CSAKQGAYGYTF.

The chain joins TRBV10-3 to TRBJ2-7, with D perhaps matching TRBD2 (6 bases). Trimming pared 2 bases from V and 6 bases from J, leaving 20 bases between. CDR3 length: 16 residues. Germline V gives CDR1 ENHRY, CDR2 SYGVKD. The CDR3 loop is CAISERWAGWHGEQYF. The CDR3 DNA reads TGTGCCATCAGTGAGAGGTGGGCGGGGTGGCACGGCGAGCAGTACTTC.

The chain has TRBV5-6 and TRBJ2-7; the D is unclear. V was pared by 4 bases and J by 1 base, with 12 bases between. Germline-derived CDR1 and CDR2 are SGHDT and YYEEEE. The CDR3 covers 14 residues. The CDR3 DNA reads as TGTGCCAGCAGCCTCTCACGCCTTTCCTACGAGCAGTACTTC. Translated, it gives CASSLSRLSYEQYF.

The V gene is TRBV5-1, the J gene TRBJ2-7; 10 bases are a match to TRBD2. CDR3 size: 16 residues. Germline CDR1 and CDR2: SGHRS and YFSETQ. V lost 0 bases, J lost 3 bases, and 6 bases stayed unmatched. The CDR3 DNA follows: TGCGCCAGCAGCTTGGTGCTAGCGGGAGAAGGCTACGAGCAGTACTTC. Translating it yields CASSLVLAGEGYEQYF.

There are many counts of this clonotype. In DNA, the CDR3 is TGTGCCTGGAGTTATGGAGTGACTAGGCGATCCTACAATGAGCAGTTCTTC. Translating gives CAWSYGVTRRSYNEQFF. The chain joins TRBV30 to TRBJ2-1, with D possibly being TRBD2 (6 bases). V dropped 2 bases and J dropped 1 base, with 18 bases sitting between them. The germline CDR1 and CDR2 sequences are GTSNPN and SVGIG (reference sequence). CDR3 length equals 17 residues.

In this sample, this clonotype turned up many times. This chain links TRBV20-1 with TRBJ2-3; 9 positions match TRBD2. The V segment lost 5 bases and the J segment 1 base; nucleotides outside the gene matches: 7. CDR3 length: 15 amino acids. Germline V CDR1 and CDR2: DFQATT, SNEGSKA (reference sequence). The CDR3 DNA is TGCAGTGCTGGAAAGCGGGAGGCGGGCACAGATACGCAGTATTTT. This translates into CSAGKREAGTDTQYF.

This clonotype was recorded only once. The junction departs from the called germline gene at one end, perhaps through a read error. The V and J genes are TRBV5-1 and TRBJ2-1, with TRBD2 matching 12 bases. CDR1 and CDR2 from the germline V gene are SGHRS and YFSETQ. The CDR3 is made up of 15 amino acids. The CDR3 protein is CANSSTSGRWYEQFF. The CDR3 DNA follows: TGCGCCAACAGCTCAACTAGCGGGAGGTGGTATGAGCAGTTCTTC.

This clonotype was seen repeatedly, ten times or more. The V gene is TRBV2, the J gene TRBJ2-7; TRBD1 agrees at 8 bases. The CDR3 has 12 residues. The germline V gene encodes CDR1 SNHLY and CDR2 FYNNEI. J lost 4 bases, V lost 10 bases, and 6 bases had no gene match. The CDR3 sequence is CATRTGRYEQYF. The CDR3 nucleotides read TGTGCCACCCGGACAGGGCGGTACGAGCAGTACTTC.

In DNA, the CDR3 is TGCGCCAGCAGCCCCGGGGGACAGGAAAACATTCAGTACTTC. Amino acids: CASSPGGQENIQYF. The J gene is TRBJ2-4, the V gene TRBV5-1, with 8 bases lining up with TRBD1. The CDR3 covers 14 residues. V lost 4 bases, J lost 5 bases, and 5 bases stayed unmatched. Germline V CDR1 and CDR2: SGHRS, YFSETQ.

This clonotype was counted ten times or more. V gene TRBV12-3 or TRBV12-4 combines with J gene TRBJ2-5, with 9 bases identical to TRBD1. The CDR3 covers 15 residues. The V segment lost 5 bases and the J segment 1 base; nucleotides outside the gene matches: 5. The CDR3 DNA follows: TGTGCCAGCAGTAAGGACAGGGGATCCCAAGAGACCCAGTACTTC. It specifies CASSKDRGSQETQYF.

At least ten counts were recorded for this clonotype. The J gene is TRBJ2-1, the V gene TRBV7-9; TRBD2 aligns across 13 bases. CDR1 SEHNR and CDR2 FQNEAQ come from the germline V gene (reference sequence). CDR3 length: 17 amino acids. Trimming took 4 bases from V and 4 from J; bases not matched to a gene: 7. The DNA of the CDR3 is TGTGCCAGCAGCTCAGGACTAGCGGGAGTTCGGTACAATGAGCAGTTCTTC. This sequence encodes CASSSGLAGVRYNEQFF.